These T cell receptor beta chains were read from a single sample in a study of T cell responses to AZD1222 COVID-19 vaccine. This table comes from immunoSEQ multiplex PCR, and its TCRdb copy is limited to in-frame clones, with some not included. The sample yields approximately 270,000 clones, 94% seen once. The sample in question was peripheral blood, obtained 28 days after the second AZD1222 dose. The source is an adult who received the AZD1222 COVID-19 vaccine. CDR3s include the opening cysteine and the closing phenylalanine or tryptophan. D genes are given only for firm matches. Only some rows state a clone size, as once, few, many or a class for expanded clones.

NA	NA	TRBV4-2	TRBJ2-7	TGTGCCAGCAGCCCAGGTCGGGGGACCTACGAGCAGTACTTC	CASSPGRGTYEQYF
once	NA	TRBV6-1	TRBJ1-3	TGTGCCAGCAGTGAAATAGGGTTGGAAAACACCATATATTTT	CASSEIGLENTIYF
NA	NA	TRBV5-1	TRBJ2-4	TGCGCCAGCAGCTTTGGTGGGGAAAACATTCAGTACTTC	CASSFGGENIQYF
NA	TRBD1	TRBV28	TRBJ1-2	TGTGCCAGCAGTTTGGCGACAGGGCCGGGAGGCTACACCTTC	CASSLATGPGGYTF
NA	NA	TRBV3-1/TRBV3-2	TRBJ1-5	TGTGCCAGCAGCCAAGCTGGTAGCAATCAGCCCCAGCATTTT	CASSQAGSNQPQHF
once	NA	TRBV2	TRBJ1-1	TGTGCCAGCAGGGTATTAGGAGCTTTCTTT	CASRVLGAFF
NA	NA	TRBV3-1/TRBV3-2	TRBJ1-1	TGTGCCAGCAGCCGAGCTTGGGGGACTGAAGCTTTCTTT	CASSRAWGTEAFF
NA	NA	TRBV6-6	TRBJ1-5	TGTGCCAGCAGTTACCGACAGGCCAATCAGCCCCAGCATTTT	CASSYRQANQPQHF
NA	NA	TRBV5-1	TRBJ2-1	TGCGCCAGCAGCTTGGATGGGGGGTCCTACAATGAGCAGTTCTTC	CASSLDGGSYNEQFF
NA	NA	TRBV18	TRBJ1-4	TGTGCCAGCTCACTTCCACAGGGATTCAATGAAAAACTGTTTTTT	CASSLPQGFNEKLFF
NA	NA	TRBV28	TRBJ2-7	TGTGCCAGCAGTTTAGGCCACACCTACGAGCAGTACTTC	CASSLGHTYEQYF
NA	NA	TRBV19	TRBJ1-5	TGTGCCAGTAGTATAGAGGCAGGGAATCAGCCCCAGCATTTT	CASSIEAGNQPQHF
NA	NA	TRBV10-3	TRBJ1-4	TGTGCCATCAGCAAAGGGGTCGGGGATGGTGAAAAACTGTTTTTT	CAISKGVGDGEKLFF
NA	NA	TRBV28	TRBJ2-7	TGTGCCAGCAGTTTACGGGGCACCTCCTACGAGCAGTACTTC	CASSLRGTSYEQYF
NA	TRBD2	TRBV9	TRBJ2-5	TGTGCCAGCAGCGTCTCTGCGGGGGGCAAGACCCAGTACTTC	CASSVSAGGKTQYF
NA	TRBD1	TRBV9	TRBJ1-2	TGTGCCAGCAGCTCTTGGACAGGGGGCGCAGAGGGCTACACCTTC	CASSSWTGGAEGYTF
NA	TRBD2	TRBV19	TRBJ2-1	TGTGCCAGTAGTCCTCGAGGGGGAGCGGGAGTGGACAATGAGCAGTTCTTC	CASSPRGGAGVDNEQFF
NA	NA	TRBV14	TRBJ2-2	TGTGCCAGCAGTCACCTCTTTACCGTGGACACCGGGGAGCTGTTTTTT	CASSHLFTVDTGELFF
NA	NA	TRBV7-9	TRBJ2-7	TGTGCCAGCAGCTTCGGGGTAGCCTACGAGCAGTACTTC	CASSFGVAYEQYF
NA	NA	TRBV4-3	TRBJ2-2	TGCGCCAGCAGCCTCCACGGCGGAGCATCGAGCGCCGGGGAGCTGTTTTTT	CASSLHGGASSAGELFF